This T cell receptor (beta chain) was recovered during a study of T cell responses to AZD1222 COVID-19 vaccine. Germline-derived CDR1 and CDR2 are SGHVS and FNYEAQ. There are 15 residues in the CDR3. Trimming removed 1 base at V and 0 bases at J, with 7 bases between. Using immunoSEQ multiplex PCR, the repertoire was profiled, and TCRdb retains in-frame clones only, with some absent. This table holds fewer than 55,000 clones, 90% found once. This clone was picked up a small number of times. Its matching antigen is unknown. Study results and limitations: At 160-218 and 743-854, vaccine-associated CD4 TCRs were dominant, and they spanned spike.

This chain uses TRBV7-6 with TRBJ1-3, with D perhaps TRBD1 (5 bases). The sequenced sample was peripheral blood, obtained 28 days after the second AZD1222 dose. The sequence was obtained from an adult who received the AZD1222 COVID-19 vaccine. Written as DNA, the CDR3 is TGTGCCAGCAGCTTAGTCGGGGGCTCTGGAAACACCATATATTTT. Its protein is CASSLVGGSGNTIYF.